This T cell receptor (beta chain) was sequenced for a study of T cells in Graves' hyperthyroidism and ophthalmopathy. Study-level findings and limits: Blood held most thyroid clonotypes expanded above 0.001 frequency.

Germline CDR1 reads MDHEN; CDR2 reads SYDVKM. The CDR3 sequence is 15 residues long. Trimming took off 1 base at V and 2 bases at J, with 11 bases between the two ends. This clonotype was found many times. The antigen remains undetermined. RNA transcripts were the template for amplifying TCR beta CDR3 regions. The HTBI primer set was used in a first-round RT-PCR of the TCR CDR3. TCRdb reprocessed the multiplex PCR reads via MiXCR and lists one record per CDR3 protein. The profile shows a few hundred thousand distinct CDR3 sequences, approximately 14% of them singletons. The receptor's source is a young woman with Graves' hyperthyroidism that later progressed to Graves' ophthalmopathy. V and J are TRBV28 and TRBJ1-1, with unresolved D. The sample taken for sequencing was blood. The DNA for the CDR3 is TGTGCCAGCAGTTTATTGGTCGGTTACAACACTGAAGCTTTCTTT. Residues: CASSLLVGYNTEAFF.